One and the same sample provided the 27 T cell receptor beta chains below, sequenced in a study of OX40 agonist ivuxolimab in advanced cancers. Sequencing used immunoSEQ multiplex PCR; TCRdb keeps in-frame clones, though not all of them. The sample has fewer than 30,000 clones, roughly 66% seen once. The specimen was CD4+ or CD8+ T cells sorted from blood, collected in a trial of the OX40 agonist ivuxolimab. Every receptor here comes from an adult with an advanced solid tumor such as melanoma, head and neck, liver or kidney cancer.

This sequence joins TRBV7-6 and TRBJ1-5; 7 bases match TRBD1. V shed 1 base and J 2 bases; nucleotides not matched to a gene: 2. This CDR3 has 15 amino acids. CDR1 and CDR2 (germline): SGHVS, FNYEAQ. CDR3 amino acids: CASSLEGAGNQPQHF. As DNA, the CDR3 is TGTGCCAGCAGCTTAGAGGGGGCCGGCAATCAGCCCCAGCATTTT.

The chain employs TRBV7-8 and TRBJ2-3; D may be TRBD1 or TRBD2 (5 bases each). CDR1 is SGHVS, CDR2 FQNEAQ, per germline. V was clipped by 0 bases and J by 2 bases, with 12 bases between them. The CDR3 is made up of 16 amino acids. In DNA, the CDR3 is TGTGCCAGCAGCTTAGCGGTTTTGGGGGTCACAGATACGCAGTATTTT. Amino acids: CASSLAVLGVTDTQYF.

There are a few counts of this clone. V gene TRBV9 combines with J gene TRBJ2-7; TRBD2 matches 10 bases. With 3 bases clipped from V and 2 bases from J, the junction kept 8 bases outside the gene matches. The CDR3 spans 16 residues. The germline gives CDR1 SGDLS, CDR2 YYNGEE. CDR3 in amino acids: CASSAQDLAGAYEQYF. DNA for the CDR3: TGTGCCAGCAGCGCCCAAGATCTAGCGGGGGCCTACGAGCAGTACTTC.

With regard to this clone: The DNA is omitted, as the CDR3 cannot be located on it reliably, and the CDR3 follows TCRdb's listing. The rearrangement links TRBV7-9 to TRBJ2-2; TRBD2, the table's D call, lacks a check against the DNA. Germline V gene sequence: CDR1 SEHNR, CDR2 FQNEAQ (reference sequence). The CDR3 is 11 amino acids in total, end residues counted. The chain's CDR3 is CASSLSWELFF.

This chain uses TRBV10-3 with TRBJ2-1; 7 bases are a match to TRBD2. V dropped 1 base and J dropped 7; count of bases not matched to a gene: 10. The CDR3 has 16 residues. Per germline, CDR1 ENHRY and CDR2 SYGVKD. The CDR3 protein is CAISEYRDRGGNEQFF. The CDR3 coding sequence is TGTGCCATCAGTGAGTACCGGGACCGGGGAGGGAATGAGCAGTTCTTC.

The chain employs TRBV11-3 and TRBJ2-1, with 12 bases lining up with TRBD2. CDR1 is SGHNT, CDR2 YENEEA, per germline. V lost 5 bases, J lost 7 bases, and 12 bases stayed unmatched. The CDR3 covers 17 residues. The DNA of the CDR3 is TGTGCCAGCAGCCCTCGGGCTAGCGGGGGGGCAAGTAATGAGCAGTTCTTC. It encodes CASSPRASGGASNEQFF.

This rearrangement joins TRBV7-3 to TRBJ2-3, with TRBD1 identical over 8 bases. The junction had 6 bases not matched to a gene; V was cut back by 5 bases and J by 5 bases. Germline V gene lookup returns CDR1 SGHTA and CDR2 FQGTGA. This CDR3 is 14 amino acids long. CDR3 region: CASSPTGAKDTQYF. CDR3 sequence (DNA): TGTGCCAGCAGCCCGACAGGGGCGAAAGATACGCAGTATTTT.

The chain is built from TRBV30 and TRBJ1-2; D is unclear. Per the germline V gene, CDR1 is GTSNPN and CDR2 is SVGIG (reference sequence). This CDR3 is 10 amino acids long. The germline V and J ends were trimmed by 1 base and 10 bases, with 7 bases remaining between them. CDR3 in DNA: TGTGCCTGGAGTGAAGAGGTCTACACCTTC. Amino acids: CAWSEEVYTF. Variable domain in full (rest from reference TRBV30 and TRBJ1-2): SQTIHQWPATLVQPVGSPLSLECTVEGTSNPNLYWYRQAAGRGLQLLFYSVGIGQISSEVPQNLSASRPQDRQFILSSKKLLLSDSGFYLCAWSEEVYTFGSGTRLTVV.

V usage is TRBV6-6 and J usage is TRBJ1-2, with D unresolved. Between the trimmed V and J ends, which lost 5 bases and 7 bases, there was a span of 14 bases. CDR3 length equals 13 residues. The germline CDR1 and CDR2 sequences are MNHNY and SVGAGI (reference sequence). The CDR3 loop reads CASSPERVSGYTF. The CDR3 DNA sequence: TGTGCCAGCAGTCCGGAACGGGTCTCTGGCTACACCTTC.

This chain uses TRBV7-9 with TRBJ2-6, with D possibly matching TRBD1 (7 bases). V lost 3 bases and J 2 bases, leaving 20 bases between the germline ends. This CDR3 is 19 amino acids long. CDR1 and CDR2 from the germline V gene are SEHNR and FQNEAQ (reference sequence). The chain's CDR3 is CASSFPSGGSGPGANVLTF. The DNA for the CDR3 is TGTGCCAGCAGCTTCCCCTCAGGGGGTAGCGGACCTGGGGCCAACGTCCTGACTTTC.

CDR3 in amino acids: CAITGGAEAFF. The CDR3 nucleotides are TGTGCCATCACCGGGGGCGCTGAAGCTTTCTTT. This chain joins TRBV10-3 and TRBJ1-1, with D possibly matching TRBD1 (6 bases). Germline V lookup: CDR1 ENHRY, CDR2 SYGVKD. The ends were cut back, 7 bases at V and 6 bases at J, with 9 bases in the middle. The CDR3 is made up of 11 amino acids.

The chain joins TRBV7-8 to TRBJ1-1, with a tentative D call TRBD1 (6 bases). Germline CDR1 SGHVS, CDR2 FQNEAQ. Between the trimmed V and J ends, which lost 2 bases and 2 bases, there was a span of 12 bases. The CDR3 is made up of 15 amino acids. CDR3 bases: TGTGCCAGCAGCTTAAGGGCAGGGGTCAACACTGAAGCTTTCTTT. Translation gives CASSLRAGVNTEAFF.

The chain recombines TRBV14 with TRBJ1-1; D remains ambiguous. Germline V gene lookup returns CDR1 SGHDN and CDR2 FVKESK. Trimming left V 3 bases short and J 4 bases short, with 12 bases between. The length of the CDR3 is 14 residues. The chain's CDR3 is CASSHPTESTEAFF. DNA for the CDR3: TGTGCCAGCAGCCATCCGACTGAAAGCACTGAAGCTTTCTTT. Full variable domain (outside the CDR3, taken from reference TRBV14 and TRBJ1-1): EAGVTQFPSHSVIEKGQTVTLRCDPISGHDNLYWYRRVMGKEIKFLLHFVKESKQDESGMPNNRFLAERTGGTYSTLKVQPAELEDSGVYFCASSHPTESTEAFFGQGTRLTVV.

This rearrangement joins TRBV29-1 to TRBJ2-3, with D possibly called TRBD1 or TRBD2 (5 bases each). Trimming left V 1 base short and J 4 bases short, with 15 bases between. CDR3 length: 15 amino acids. The germline V gene has CDR1 SQVTM and CDR2 ANQGSEA. CDR3 loop: CSVEAYLGTADTQYF. CDR3 sequence (DNA): TGCAGCGTTGAAGCGTATCTAGGGACGGCAGATACGCAGTATTTT.

This clone qualifies as medium-sized. The rearrangement uses TRBV19 and TRBJ2-1, with a weak D call TRBD2 (5 bases). Germline V gives CDR1 LNHDA, CDR2 SQIVND (reference sequence). CDR3 length equals 14 residues. The V and J ends lost 4 bases and 9 bases respectively, with 16 bases between them. The CDR3 is CASSTQRGAGEQFF. As DNA, the CDR3 is TGTGCCAGTAGTACCCAACGAGGTGCGGGTGAGCAGTTCTTC.

The V gene is TRBV29-1, the J gene TRBJ2-7, with TRBD2 matching over 9 bases. Germline V gives CDR1 SQVTM, CDR2 ANQGSEA. Trimming cost V 5 bases and J 2 bases; bases outside gene matches: 4. The CDR3 spans 13 residues. The DNA of the CDR3 is TGCAGCGTTCGCGGGGGGGTGGCCTACGAGCAGTACTTC. Its protein product is CSVRGGVAYEQYF.

This clone was recorded at least ten times. The gene calls are TRBV27 and TRBJ1-5, with a weak D call TRBD1 (5 bases). Germline loops: CDR1 MNHEY, CDR2 SMNVEV (reference sequence). V was clipped by 0 bases and J by 12 bases, with 21 bases between them. The CDR3 length is 16 residues. In DNA form, the CDR3 reads TGTGCCAGCAGTTTATCTTGGTTGGGGGATTGGGGGGACCAGCATTTT. This translates into CASSLSWLGDWGDQHF.

The V and J genes are TRBV9 and TRBJ1-1, with TRBD1 identical over 10 bases. The trim removed 4 bases at V and 3 bases at J, leaving 9 bases unmatched. The length of the CDR3 is 16 residues. CDR1 SGDLS and CDR2 YYNGEE come from the germline V gene. CDR3 in DNA: TGTGCCAGCAGCCCCCGCCCCGGGACAGGGGACACTGAAGCTTTCTTT. This codes for CASSPRPGTGDTEAFF.

Comment on this clone: Other DNA sequences in this specimen translate into the identical CDR3. The rearrangement joins TRBV7-3 to TRBJ2-3; 9 nucleotides align to TRBD1. CDR3 size: 14 residues. Germline V gives CDR1 SGHTA, CDR2 FQGTGA. Losses at the gene ends were 3 bases for V and 6 bases for J; bases not matched to a gene: 4. CDR3 DNA sequence: TGTGCCAGCAGCTTGACAGGGGGTAAGGATACGCAGTATTTT. It encodes CASSLTGGKDTQYF. The whole variable domain, filled in from reference TRBV7-3 and TRBJ2-3, reads GAGVSQTPSNKVTEKGKYVELRCDPISGHTALYWYRQSLGQGPEFLIYFQGTGAADDSGLPNDRFFAVRPEGSVSTLKIQRTERGDSAVYLCASSLTGGKDTQYFGPGTRLTVL.

The genes are TRBV27 and TRBJ2-3, with 8 bases lining up with TRBD1. The CDR3 is 13 residues long. V lost 9 bases, J lost 5 bases, and 7 bases stayed unmatched. The germline CDR1 and CDR2 sequences are MNHEY and SMNVEV (reference sequence). The CDR3 coding sequence is TGTGCCAGTACGACAGGGGTTGGAGATACGCAGTATTTT. It is translated as CASTTGVGDTQYF.

V is TRBV5-1 and J is TRBJ1-1; D is unclear. V shed 3 bases and J shed 0 bases, with 6 bases lying between them. CDR1 and CDR2 from the germline V gene are SGHRS and YFSETQ. CDR3 length equals 13 residues. CDR3 coding DNA: TGCGCCAGCAGCTCAGACTTGAACACTGAAGCTTTCTTT. This encodes CASSSDLNTEAFF.

This clone was counted once. This rearrangement joins TRBV4-3 to TRBJ2-5; possibly TRBD1 for D (6 bases). The CDR3 is 15 amino acids. The germline gives CDR1 LGHNA, CDR2 YSLEER. Trimming took off 1 base at V and 1 base at J, with 10 bases between the two ends. CDR3: CASSQGTAVQETQYF. The CDR3 DNA is TGCGCCAGCAGCCAAGGGACAGCGGTCCAAGAGACCCAGTACTTC.

This clone qualifies as large. This chain links TRBV9 with TRBJ1-1, with D tentatively TRBD1 (5 bases). V was clipped by 0 bases and J by 4 bases, with 10 bases between them. CDR1 SGDLS and CDR2 YYNGEE come from the germline V gene. This CDR3 is built from 14 residues. CDR3 nucleotide sequence: TGTGCCAGCAGCGTAGGACCCGGGGGCACTGAAGCTTTCTTT. Its translation: CASSVGPGGTEAFF.

The V call is TRBV30, the J call TRBJ2-1; maybe TRBD2 (7 bases). Trimming stripped 1 base from V and 4 bases from J, with 14 bases between. This CDR3 spans 15 amino acids. Germline-derived CDR1 and CDR2 are GTSNPN and SVGIG (reference sequence). This CDR3 reads CAWSGLRGGYNEQFF. CDR3 nucleotide sequence: TGTGCCTGGAGTGGGCTGAGGGGGGGTTACAATGAGCAGTTCTTC.

This chain links TRBV7-9 with TRBJ1-3; 8 positions agree with TRBD1. J lost 4 bases, V lost 8 bases, and 10 bases had no gene match. The CDR3 loop spans 15 amino acids. Looked up from germline, CDR1 is SEHNR and CDR2 is FQNEAQ (reference sequence). CDR3 amino acids: CASRRPGGEGNTIYF. In DNA, the CDR3 is TGTGCCAGCCGGCGTCCAGGGGGCGAGGGAAACACCATATATTTT.

The rearrangement uses TRBV19 and TRBJ2-1; D remains unclear. Trimming took off 0 bases at V and 10 bases at J, with 13 bases between the two ends. Germline V gene sequence: CDR1 LNHDA, CDR2 SQIVND (reference sequence). The CDR3 spans 14 residues. The CDR3 region has the DNA TGTGCCAGTAGTATAGATCCTAGTCGTAGGGAGCAGTTCTTC. This codes for CASSIDPSRREQFF. Using reference TRBV19 and TRBJ2-1 for the parts outside the CDR3, the full variable domain is DGGITQSPKYLFRKEGQNVTLSCEQNLNHDAMYWYRQDPGQGLRLIYYSQIVNDFQKGDIAEGYSVSREKKESFPLTVTSAQKNPTAFYLCASSIDPSRREQFFGPGTRLTVL.

As concerns this clone: A read error may account for a junction end that differs from germline. The chain links TRBV7-9 to TRBJ2-7; D uncertain. The CDR3 sequence is 15 residues long. Germline loops: CDR1 SEHNR, CDR2 FQNEAQ (reference sequence). The CDR3 region has the DNA TGTGCCAGCAGCGGCCCAAGGGCGCTCTCCTACGAGCAGTGCTTC. Translated, it gives CASSGPRALSYEQCF.